These T cell receptor beta chains were read from a single sample in a study of TIL therapy for anti-PD-1-resistant metastatic lung cancer. Using immunoSEQ multiplex PCR, the repertoire was profiled, and TCRdb retains in-frame clones only, with some absent. The sample lists about 60,000 clones; roughly 84% were seen once. The sequencing used blood, collected at baseline. These receptors originate from a person aged 25-79 years with non-small cell lung cancer. The CDR3 runs from the conserved cysteine through the conserved F or W.

V | CDR3
TRBV2 | CASSEAGRDTQYF
TRBV7-9 | CASSLVLGELFF
TRBV14 | CASSPQVPSKGVIYEQYF
TRBV15 | CATSRELGYEQYF
TRBV27 | CASSSRGVGPGELFF
TRBV18 | CASSPPSAASYEQYF
TRBV6-2/TRBV6-3 | CASSPIADYNEQFF
TRBV28 | CASSVLGRGGREDTQYF
TRBV19 | CASSLGPLAGVGDQYF
TRBV14 | CASSLAGPYEQYF
TRBV5-4 | CASSRPTGLSGNTIYF
TRBV5-6 | CASSFIGGTKRESNEQYF
TRBV30 | CAWSAQGLAYGYTF
TRBV27 | CASSLTEMNTEAFF
TRBV19 | CASSIGQGRGTQYF
TRBV19 | CASRIRGPKSSGNTIYF
TRBV6-5 | CASSKRGMNTEAFF
TRBV4-1 | CASSRTYQRNEQYF
TRBV7-8 | CASSLGTANTEAFF
TRBV19 | CASSMLGQANTEAFF
TRBV18 | CASSEDGYRFEYF
TRBV25-1 | CASREERGGYTF
TRBV7-2 | CANSLEGFREAFF
TRBV10-2 | CASSEVRGSQNF
TRBV30 | CAWSPGTAPSSDF
TRBV4-1 | CASSQDRLAGYNEQFF
TRBV6-4 | CASTITGRGRRETQYF
TRBV30 | CAWSAGLSGNTIYF
TRBV7-9 | CASLAMMNTEAFF
TRBV5-1 | CASSLRSGSSYNEQFF
TRBV6-2/TRBV6-3 | CASSYPPPPDEQYF
TRBV7-9 | CASSLAKGLAYNEQFF
TRBV25-1 | CASSEPPGVVVFF
TRBV20-1 | CSAKIQGGYTF
TRBV9 | CASSGGGGAYNEQFF